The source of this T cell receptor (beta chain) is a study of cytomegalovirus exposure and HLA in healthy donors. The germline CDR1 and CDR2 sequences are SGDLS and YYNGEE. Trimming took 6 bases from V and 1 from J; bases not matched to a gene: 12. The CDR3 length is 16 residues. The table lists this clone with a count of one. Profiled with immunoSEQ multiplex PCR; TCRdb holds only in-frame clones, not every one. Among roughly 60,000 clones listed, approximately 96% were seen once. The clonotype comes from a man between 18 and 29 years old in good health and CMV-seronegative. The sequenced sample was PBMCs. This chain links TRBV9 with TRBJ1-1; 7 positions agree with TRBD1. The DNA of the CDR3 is TGTGCCAGCACCCCTCCGTTGACAGGGTGGAACACTGAAGCTTTCTTT. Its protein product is CASTPPLTGWNTEAFF.